What follows is one T cell receptor (beta chain) and its context. These data are taken from a study of blood T cell repertoires in COVID-19. The wider study: Acute and convalescent COVID-19 specimens originated in the United States, Italy and Spain.

The V gene's germline CDR1 is SGHAT and CDR2 FQNNGV. The CDR3 totals 13 residues. The ends lost 3 bases at V and 4 bases at J; junction bases unmatched: 1. Here immunoSEQ multiplex PCR was the method, and the copy in TCRdb shows in-frame clones only, minus some. This repertoire shows some 240,000 clones, more than 75% found once; its top ten account for around an eighth. The TCR sequence derives from a woman aged 55-69 years with active or convalescent COVID-19. Material: peripheral blood. This chain links TRBV11-2 with TRBJ2-5, with 8 bases that match TRBD1. CDR3 sequence (DNA): TGTGCCAGCAGCTTGGGACAGGTAGAGACCCAGTACTTC. Its translation is CASSLGQVETQYF.